The 23 T cell receptor beta chains below all came from one sample that was sequenced in a study of patients and donors after allogeneic stem cell transplantation. One entry per CDR3 protein results from TCRdb running MiXCR on the RT-PCR reads. The table includes about 960,000 distinct CDR3 sequences, approximately 18% detected once. The sample was blood, either unsorted or a sorted T cell fraction (not recorded which). The source of these receptors is a human donor who was either an allogeneic HSCT recipient or a stem cell or donor lymphocyte infusion donor (not recorded which). It is not recorded whose cells these are; they may come from a transplant donor.

The J gene is TRBJ2-1, the V gene TRBV30; TRBD2 might be the D (6 bases). V was shortened by 3 bases and J by 8 bases, with 11 bases between the two germline ends. The CDR3 has 12 residues. Germline V gives CDR1 GTSNPN, CDR2 SVGIG (reference sequence). This chain's CDR3 is CAWSPAGHEQFF. In nucleotides, the CDR3 is TGTGCCTGGAGCCCGGCGGGGCATGAGCAGTTCTTC. Looking up the rest from reference TRBV30 and TRBJ2-1 gives the full variable domain: SQTIHQWPATLVQPVGSPLSLECTVEGTSNPNLYWYRQAAGRGLQLLFYSVGIGQISSEVPQNLSASRPQDRQFILSSKKLLLSDSGFYLCAWSPAGHEQFFGPGTRLTVL.

This clonotype was seen repeatedly, ten times or more. The V and J genes are TRBV12-3 or TRBV12-4 and TRBJ2-3, with a tentative D call TRBD2 (6 bases). The V gene lost 7 bases and the J gene lost 2 bases, with 13 bases spanning the gap. The CDR3 covers 14 residues. In nucleotides, the CDR3 is TGTGCCAGCACCATGGGGGGACCCACAGATACGCAGTATTTT. This translates into CASTMGGPTDTQYF.

This clonotype came up once. The chain combines TRBV6-4 with TRBJ1-2, with D hard to call. The CDR3 consists of 14 residues. Germline-derived CDR1 and CDR2 are MRHNA and SNTAGT. The V end was cut by 6 bases, the J end by 5 bases, with 16 bases between. CDR3 loop: CASSCPVGRYGYTF. The CDR3 coding sequence is TGTGCCAGCAGCTGCCCGGTGGGCCGATATGGCTACACCTTC.

The sample holds many counts of this clonotype. The V gene is TRBV12-3 or TRBV12-4, the J gene TRBJ1-2, with 8 bases fitting TRBD1. With 1 base clipped from V and 8 bases from J, the junction kept 3 bases outside the gene matches. This CDR3 spans 13 amino acids. The DNA of the CDR3 is TGTGCCAGCAGTTTAGTCAGGGGGCAAGGCTACACCTTC. Translation: CASSLVRGQGYTF.

V usage is TRBV5-1 and J usage is TRBJ1-1; tentatively, D is TRBD1 (5 bases). This CDR3 contains 13 residues. V was shortened by 4 bases and J by 4 bases, with 11 bases between the two germline ends. The germline gives CDR1 SGHRS, CDR2 YFSETQ. The CDR3 region has the DNA TGCGCCAGCAGCGCCCTAGGGGTCACTGAAGCTTTCTTT. It encodes CASSALGVTEAFF.

This clonotype was detected only a few times. The rearrangement links TRBV6-1 to TRBJ2-1; no definite D call. This CDR3 is built from 14 residues. CDR1 is MNHNS and CDR2 is SASEGT in the germline V gene. The V gene lost 8 bases and the J gene lost 1 base, with 12 bases spanning the gap. This CDR3 is CASRATTSYNEQFF. Written as DNA, the CDR3 is TGTGCCAGCCGGGCCACGACTTCCTACAATGAGCAGTTCTTC.

This clonotype was seen ten or more times. This chain uses TRBV12-3 or TRBV12-4 with TRBJ1-1; D ambiguous. CDR3 length: 14 amino acids. The V and J ends lost 5 bases and 8 bases respectively, with 18 bases between them. The CDR3 DNA follows: TGTGCCAGCAGTCCGCATACCCGGGTGGAGGAAGCTTTCTTT. This gives the protein CASSPHTRVEEAFF.

The chain is built from TRBV20-1 and TRBJ1-1; 7 nucleotides agree with TRBD1. The germline gives CDR1 DFQATT, CDR2 SNEGSKA (reference sequence). Trimming removed 1 base from V and 5 bases from J; junction bases left unmatched: 16. The CDR3 spans 17 residues. The CDR3 reads CSARGADRVSLGTEAFF. The DNA of the CDR3 is TGCAGTGCTAGAGGCGCCGACAGGGTTTCGTTGGGTACTGAAGCTTTCTTT.

This clonotype was counted a few times. V is TRBV18 and J is TRBJ1-1; D not certain. The V gene's germline CDR1 is KGHSH and CDR2 LQKENI. The CDR3 length is 16 residues. With 0 bases removed from V and 1 base from J, the gap between germline ends came to 12 bases. CDR3 region: CASSPPRVDKNTEAFF. CDR3 nucleotide sequence: TGTGCCAGCTCACCACCGAGGGTTGACAAGAACACTGAAGCTTTCTTT. Full variable domain (rest looked up from reference TRBV18 and TRBJ1-1): NAGVMQNPRHLVRRRGQEARLRCSPMKGHSHVYWYRQLPEEGLKFMVYLQKENIIDESGMPKERFSAEFPKEGPSILRIQQVVRGDSAAYFCASSPPRVDKNTEAFFGQGTRLTVV.

This clonotype came up a few times. This chain uses TRBV28 with TRBJ2-7, with 7 bases fitting TRBD2. Germline V gene lookup returns CDR1 MDHEN and CDR2 SYDVKM. J lost 2 bases, V lost 8 bases, and 15 bases had no gene match. The CDR3 is made up of 16 amino acids. This chain's CDR3 is CASEPLATRGAYEQYF. Here the CDR3 DNA reads TGTGCCAGCGAGCCCCTTGCTACTCGGGGGGCCTACGAGCAGTACTTC. Together with reference TRBV28 and TRBJ2-7, the CDR3 gives the full variable domain: DVKVTQSSRYLVKRTGEKVFLECVQDMDHENMFWYRQDPGLGLRLIYFSYDVKMKEKGDIPEGYSVSREKKERFSLILESASTNQTSMYLCASEPLATRGAYEQYFGPGTRLTVT.

This clonotype has a handful of counts. The genes are TRBV4-3 and TRBJ2-2, with 10 bases matching TRBD2. The germline gives CDR1 LGHNA, CDR2 YSLEER. V shed 0 bases and J 0 bases; nucleotides not matched to a gene: 7. The CDR3 runs to 19 residues. Here the CDR3 DNA reads TGCGCCAGCAGCCAAGAATCTGGGCTAGCGGGGGCGAACACCGGGGAGCTGTTTTTT. Protein: CASSQESGLAGANTGELFF.

The rearrangement links TRBV12-3 or TRBV12-4 to TRBJ1-1; D is ambiguous. This CDR3 comprises 13 residues. V was shortened by 3 bases and J by 2 bases, with 7 bases between the two germline ends. CDR3 nucleotides: TGTGCCAGCAGTTTTCCGGTAAACACTGAAGCTTTCTTT. The encoded protein is CASSFPVNTEAFF.

This clonotype was observed a handful of times. The V call is TRBV5-1, the J call TRBJ2-3; 8 nucleotides agree with TRBD2. The germline V gene has CDR1 SGHRS and CDR2 YFSETQ. V was pared by 5 bases and J by 4 bases, with 9 bases of the junction left unmatched. The CDR3 contains 15 residues. The CDR3 nucleotides read TGCGCCAGCAGACCCTCGGGAGGGGAGGCAGATACGCAGTATTTT. It encodes CASRPSGGEADTQYF. Drawing the rest from reference TRBV5-1 and TRBJ2-3, the complete variable domain is KAGVTQTPRYLIKTRGQQVTLSCSPISGHRSVSWYQQTPGQGLQFLFEYFSETQRNKGNFPGRFSGRQFSNSRSEMNVSTLELGDSALYLCASRPSGGEADTQYFGPGTRLTVL.

The chain has TRBV9 and TRBJ1-4; no definite D call. This CDR3 comprises 15 residues. CDR1 is SGDLS and CDR2 is YYNGEE in the germline V gene. The germline V and J ends were trimmed by 3 bases and 0 bases, with 9 bases remaining between them. In DNA form, the CDR3 reads TGTGCCAGCAGCGATGACGGAGCAACTAATGAAAAACTGTTTTTT. This gives the protein CASSDDGATNEKLFF.

There are a few counts of this clonotype. The rearrangement joins TRBV4-1 to TRBJ1-1, with D unresolved. Looked up from germline, CDR1 is MGHRA and CDR2 is YSYEKL. This CDR3 comprises 13 residues. V was clipped by 2 bases and J by 5 bases, with 9 bases between them. The CDR3 region is CASSQLGLTEAFF. The CDR3 nucleotides read TGCGCCAGCAGCCAACTGGGTTTGACTGAAGCTTTCTTT.

J is TRBJ2-2 and V is TRBV14, with a possible D match to TRBD2 (5 bases). Germline assignment: CDR1 SGHDN and CDR2 FVKESK. The germline V and J ends were trimmed by 0 bases and 7 bases, with 9 bases remaining between them. CDR3 length: 14 residues. CDR3 residues: CASSQDGNHGELFF. The DNA of the CDR3 is TGTGCCAGCAGCCAAGACGGGAACCACGGGGAGCTGTTTTTT.

Concerning this clonotype itself: A read error may be the cause here, since a much bigger clone is one base away. The rearrangement links TRBV12-5 to TRBJ2-1, with D maybe TRBD2 (6 bases). V lost 8 bases and J 9 bases, leaving 20 bases between the germline ends. Germline V gives CDR1 LGHNT, CDR2 FRNRAP. The CDR3 has 14 residues. Here the CDR3 reads CASLPTGTASEQFF. The CDR3 DNA is TGTGCTAGTCTCCCGACCGGGACTGCAAGTGAGCAGTTCTTC.

This chain uses TRBV2 with TRBJ2-3, with 9 bases that match TRBD1. CDR1 is SNHLY and CDR2 is FYNNEI in the germline V gene. This CDR3 contains 14 residues. J lost 7 bases, V lost 6 bases, and 8 bases had no gene match. Here the CDR3 reads CASSAGTGRYTQYF. Here the CDR3 DNA reads TGTGCCAGCAGCGCCGGGACAGGGAGATATACGCAGTATTTT.

This clonotype was seen more than once but under ten times. This sequence joins TRBV7-9 and TRBJ1-4, with TRBD1 as a possible D gene (5 bases). The V and J ends lost 1 base and 3 bases respectively, with 9 bases between them. The CDR3 length is 15 residues. Germline V gene data show CDR1 as SEHNR and CDR2 as FQNEAQ (reference sequence). CDR3 DNA sequence: TGTGCCAGCAGCTTAGGGGGGTTGTCTAATGAAAAACTGTTTTTT. As protein: CASSLGGLSNEKLFF.

In this sample, this clonotype turned up a few times. This chain connects TRBV10-3 to TRBJ2-7; no clear D gene. The CDR3 length is 12 residues. Germline values: CDR1 ENHRY, CDR2 SYGVKD. V gave up 3 bases and J gave up 2 bases, with 5 bases separating them. In nucleotides, the CDR3 is TGTGCCATCAGTGACAGTACCTACGAGCAGTACTTC. Translation gives CAISDSTYEQYF.

This clonotype was seen many times. An end of the junction differs from the germline gene, which may be a read error. The genes are TRBV6-1 and TRBJ2-7, with 8 bases aligning to TRBD1. Germline CDR1 MNHNS, CDR2 SASEGT. This CDR3 spans 10 amino acids. The DNA of the CDR3 is TGTGCCAGCAGTGTGGACAGGGCGAACTTC. Translation: CASSVDRANF.

This chain joins TRBV7-8 and TRBJ1-6; 7 bases agree with TRBD1. The CDR3 spans 16 residues. The ends lost 5 bases at V and 6 bases at J; junction bases unmatched: 10. Germline values: CDR1 SGHVS, CDR2 FQNEAQ. CDR3: CASSLIRDSLNSPLHF. The DNA of the CDR3 is TGTGCCAGCAGCCTCATCCGGGACAGTCTTAATTCACCCCTCCACTTT.

This clonotype was detected only a few times. The CDR3 protein is CASSSRTGNNEQYF. The CDR3 region has the DNA TGCGCCAGCAGCTCCAGGACAGGGAACAACGAGCAGTACTTC. The V and J genes are TRBV5-1 and TRBJ2-7; 8 bases match TRBD1. CDR1 SGHRS and CDR2 YFSETQ come from the germline V gene. The CDR3 covers 14 residues. Trimming removed 3 bases from V and 5 bases from J; junction bases left unmatched: 7.